These 21 T cell receptor beta chains were sequenced from one sample in a study of blood T cell repertoires in COVID-19. TCRdb's table, derived via immunoSEQ multiplex PCR, lists solely in-frame clones and lacks some. The table lists about 220,000 clones, under 90% of them singletons. Sequencing input: PBMCs or T cells enriched from blood (not recorded which). The receptor set was obtained from a woman in her sixties who had recovered from COVID-19.

The CDR3 protein is CASSIDRDAAEAFF. DNA of the CDR3: TGTGCCAGTAGTATCGACAGGGACGCCGCTGAAGCTTTCTTT. This chain joins TRBV19 and TRBJ1-1; 7 nucleotides match TRBD1. The CDR3 runs 14 residues. The germline V gene has CDR1 LNHDA and CDR2 SQIVND (reference sequence). Trimming took 3 bases from V and 6 from J; bases not matched to a gene: 7.

The chain has TRBV27 and TRBJ1-5, with D perhaps TRBD1 (6 bases). V lost 6 bases to trimming and J lost 4 bases, with 13 bases between them. Germline assignment: CDR1 MNHEY and CDR2 SMNVEV (reference sequence). CDR3 size: 14 residues. DNA of the CDR3: TGTGCCAGCAGCCTCGGACAGATAAATCAGCCCCAGCATTTT. Translated, it gives CASSLGQINQPQHF.

The CDR3 loop is CASSPDTNTDTQYF. The CDR3 coding sequence is TGTGCCAGCAGCCCGGACACTAACACAGATACGCAGTATTTT. V usage is TRBV5-4 and J usage is TRBJ2-3; D may be TRBD1 (5 bases). The CDR3 runs 14 residues. Looked up from germline, CDR1 is SGHNT and CDR2 is YYREEE (reference sequence). V gave up 4 bases and J gave up 2 bases, with 11 bases separating them.

V usage is TRBV2 and J usage is TRBJ1-2; 8 bases line up with TRBD1. The V gene's germline CDR1 is SNHLY and CDR2 FYNNEI. V lost 6 bases to trimming and J lost 1 base; unmatched junction nucleotides: 1. CDR3 length: 13 residues. The CDR3 DNA follows: TGTGCCAGCAGGACAGGGGTTAACTATGGCTACACCTTC. Translated, it gives CASRTGVNYGYTF.

The V call is TRBV6-4, the J call TRBJ1-4; 9 bases match TRBD1. V was clipped by 9 bases and J by 6 bases; unmatched bases: 14. Germline V gene data show CDR1 as MRHNA and CDR2 as SNTAGT. The CDR3 has 16 amino acids. CDR3 sequence reads: CARWAYGRTGDEKLFF. CDR3 nucleotide sequence: TGTGCCAGGTGGGCCTATGGGAGGACAGGGGATGAAAAACTGTTTTTT.

This chain links TRBV18 with TRBJ1-3; D is undetermined. Germline CDR1 KGHSH, CDR2 LQKENI. The V end was cut by 4 bases, the J end by 2 bases, with 9 bases between. This CDR3 comprises 14 residues. CDR3 in amino acids: CASSRGPAGNTIYF. In DNA form, the CDR3 reads TGTGCCAGCTCACGAGGGCCGGCTGGAAACACCATATATTTT. The complete variable domain, with remaining parts taken from reference TRBV18 and TRBJ1-3, reads NAGVMQNPRHLVRRRGQEARLRCSPMKGHSHVYWYRQLPEEGLKFMVYLQKENIIDESGMPKERFSAEFPKEGPSILRIQQVVRGDSAAYFCASSRGPAGNTIYFGEGSWLTVV.

This clone was recorded only once. The chain uses TRBV5-1 and TRBJ2-7, with D perhaps matching TRBD2 (6 bases). Germline lookup yields CDR1 SGHRS and CDR2 YFSETQ. The length of the CDR3 is 16 residues. With 0 bases removed from V and 2 bases from J, the gap between germline ends came to 15 bases. The CDR3 sequence is CASSLGDLAGPYEQYF. The DNA for the CDR3 is TGCGCCAGCAGCTTGGGGGACTTGGCGGGCCCCTACGAGCAGTACTTC.

The chain has TRBV7-3 and TRBJ2-5; maybe TRBD1 (6 bases). The V and J ends lost 1 base and 9 bases respectively, with 12 bases between them. Germline loops: CDR1 SGHTA, CDR2 FQGTGA. The CDR3 is 13 residues long. CDR3 residues: CASSLNRDGAQYF. In DNA form, the CDR3 reads TGTGCCAGCAGCTTAAACAGGGATGGGGCCCAGTACTTC.

This clone was picked up a small number of times. The chain employs TRBV3-1 (or the pseudogene TRBV3-2) and TRBJ1-1; D uncertain. V was shortened by 7 bases and J by 2 bases, with 8 bases between the two germline ends. From germline, CDR1 is LGHDT and CDR2 YNNKEL (reference sequence). The CDR3 is made up of 12 amino acids. The CDR3: CASTSFNTEAFF. DNA for the CDR3: TGTGCCAGCACTTCTTTCAACACTGAAGCTTTCTTT.

This chain connects TRBV18 to TRBJ2-1, with a possible D match to TRBD2 (6 bases). Germline V gene lookup returns CDR1 KGHSH and CDR2 LQKENI. With 0 bases removed from V and 7 bases from J, the gap between germline ends came to 10 bases. The CDR3 is made up of 14 amino acids. The CDR3 region has the DNA TGTGCCAGCTCACCACCAGTGGGGAGGAATGAGCAGTTCTTC. Its protein product is CASSPPVGRNEQFF.

The J gene is TRBJ2-5, the V gene TRBV5-1; a possible D gene is TRBD2 (6 bases). Trimming left V 4 bases short and J 5 bases short, with 15 bases between. This CDR3 contains 14 residues. Germline assignment: CDR1 SGHRS and CDR2 YFSETQ. CDR3 DNA: TGCGCCAGCAGCCCGAGAGACCGGGGGGAGACCCAGTACTTC. The encoded protein is CASSPRDRGETQYF.

V and J are TRBV7-2 and TRBJ2-2; the D gene is possibly TRBD2 (5 bases). Germline loops: CDR1 SGHTA, CDR2 FQGNSA. The CDR3 spans 16 residues. The ends were cut back, 7 bases at V and 2 bases at J, with 17 bases in the middle. CDR3 residues: CASTLRVRDNTGELFF. DNA of the CDR3: TGTGCCAGCACCCTTCGTGTCCGGGATAACACCGGGGAGCTGTTTTTT. The entire variable domain, with the rest obtained from reference TRBV7-2 and TRBJ2-2, is as follows: GAGVSQSPSNKVTEKGKDVELRCDPISGHTALYWYRQSLGQGLEFLIYFQGNSAPDKSGLPSDRFSAERTGGSVSTLTIQRTQQEDSAVYLCASTLRVRDNTGELFFGEGSRLTVL.

The chain joins TRBV25-1 to TRBJ2-7, with D perhaps TRBD1 (5 bases). Trimming left V 5 bases short and J 2 bases short, with 19 bases between. Looked up from germline, CDR1 is MGHDK and CDR2 is SYGVNS. The CDR3 is 16 residues long. CDR3 sequence (DNA): TGTGCCAGCAGTTTTAGTGACAGCGCAAGCCCCTACGAGCAGTACTTC. Its translation: CASSFSDSASPYEQYF.

V is TRBV7-2 and J is TRBJ2-3, with TRBD1 as a possible D gene (6 bases). Germline loops: CDR1 SGHTA, CDR2 FQGNSA. This CDR3 is built from 16 residues. V lost 5 bases and J 0 bases, leaving 15 bases between the germline ends. CDR3 residues: CASSPLGGTSTDTQYF. The CDR3 nucleotides read TGTGCCAGCAGCCCCTTAGGGGGAACTAGCACAGATACGCAGTATTTT.

The genes are TRBV7-6 and TRBJ1-1, with 9 bases that match TRBD1. Unmatched junction bases numbered 3, after V lost 1 base and J lost 0 bases. This CDR3 contains 16 residues. The germline CDR1 and CDR2 sequences are SGHVS and FNYEAQ. CDR3 loop: CASSLDRGLLNTEAFF. The DNA for the CDR3 is TGTGCCAGCAGCTTAGACAGGGGGCTTTTGAACACTGAAGCTTTCTTT.

V is TRBV2 and J is TRBJ2-5, with 8 bases aligning to TRBD2. CDR1 and CDR2 (germline): SNHLY, FYNNEI. This CDR3 is 15 amino acids long. V was pared by 2 bases and J by 1 base, with 3 bases of the junction left unmatched. The CDR3 loop is CASSEQRGPQETQYF. For the CDR3, the DNA is TGTGCCAGCAGTGAACAGCGGGGGCCCCAAGAGACCCAGTACTTC.

V gene TRBV12-5 combines with J gene TRBJ2-2, with 7 bases matching TRBD1. J lost 7 bases, V lost 5 bases, and 1 base had no gene match. CDR3 length equals 12 residues. The V gene's germline CDR1 is LGHNT and CDR2 FRNRAP. In nucleotides, the CDR3 is TGTGCTAGTGGTCGGGACAGCGGGGAGCTGTTTTTT. Its translation: CASGRDSGELFF.

This clone was detected once. Written as DNA, the CDR3 is TGTGCCAGCAGCCAGAGGGGGCAAGGAAACACCATATATTTT. Amino acid sequence: CASSQRGQGNTIYF. V gene TRBV3-1 (or the pseudogene TRBV3-2) combines with J gene TRBJ1-3, with 7 bases fitting TRBD1. The CDR3 spans 14 residues. V gave up 3 bases and J gave up 4 bases; unmatched junction bases: 3. Germline-derived CDR1 and CDR2 are LGHDT and YNNKEL (reference sequence).

The J gene is TRBJ1-6, the V gene TRBV7-9; TRBD1 aligns across 10 bases. The CDR3 totals 16 residues. Germline values: CDR1 SEHNR, CDR2 FQNEAQ (reference sequence). J gave up 9 bases and V 5 bases, and 10 bases lay outside the gene matches. The CDR3 DNA reads TGTGCCAGCAGCCCGGTGGGACAGGGGCTGGGTTCACCCCTCCACTTT. Its protein is CASSPVGQGLGSPLHF. The full variable domain, with the rest looked up from reference TRBV7-9 and TRBJ1-6, is DTGVSQNPRHKITKRGQNVTFRCDPISEHNRLYWYRQTLGQGPEFLTYFQNEAQLEKSRLLSDRFSAERPKGSFSTLEIQRTEQGDSAMYLCASSPVGQGLGSPLHFGNGTRLTVT.

The chain carries TRBV27 and TRBJ1-1, with D maybe TRBD1 (5 bases). Germline V gene data show CDR1 as MNHEY and CDR2 as SMNVEV (reference sequence). The CDR3 length is 16 residues. V was trimmed by 0 bases and J by 0 bases, leaving 11 bases between them. Written as DNA, the CDR3 is TGTGCCAGCAGTTTATCTGCAGGGATCATGAACACTGAAGCTTTCTTT. Amino acid sequence: CASSLSAGIMNTEAFF.

This chain connects TRBV2 to TRBJ2-1; TRBD1 aligns across 10 bases. This CDR3 spans 15 amino acids. Germline CDR1 and CDR2: SNHLY and FYNNEI. Germline trimming cut 5 bases from V and 5 bases from J; bases unmatched to any gene: 6. The CDR3 sequence is CASSLDRGVHNEQFF. The CDR3 DNA reads TGTGCCAGCAGTTTGGACAGGGGGGTGCACAATGAGCAGTTCTTC. Drawing the rest from reference TRBV2 and TRBJ2-1, the complete variable domain is EPEVTQTPSHQVTQMGQEVILRCVPISNHLYFYWYRQILGQKVEFLVSFYNNEISEKSEIFDDQFSVERPDGSNFTLKIRSTKLEDSAMYFCASSLDRGVHNEQFFGPGTRLTVL.